What follows describes a single TCR beta chain. This receptor's antigen is unknown. Base quality data are lacking; no much larger clone is found one base away. This entry belongs to a study of Ad26.COV2.S vaccination and SARS-CoV-2 variants (dated by TCRdb to 2020 to 2022). Regarding the research as a whole: Donors in the vaccine arm were drawn from COV1001, a phase I-IIa trial of Ad26.COV2.S in healthy adults that was multicentre, randomized, double-blind and placebo-controlled. Ad26.COV2.S was given intramuscularly at 5x10^10 or 1x10^11 viral particles, as a single shot or as two shots 56 days apart. The specificity and breadth of SARS-CoV-2-reactive T cell receptors after Ad26.COV2.S vaccination were assessed by TCRbeta repertoire sequencing. A total of approximately 32 samples were included in the TCR-sequenced set, comprising roughly 20 Ad26.COV2.S vaccine recipients, 5 placebo recipients and 8 SARS-CoV-2 convalescent individuals. Participants in the trial were split at random into five groups of five each, receiving low-dose or high-dose Ad26.COV2.S once or twice, or else placebo on both occasions. Throughout the experiments and outcome assessment, investigators stayed blinded to trial group allocation.

TCRbeta CDR3 regions were sequenced with the immunoSEQ Assay. After extraction, genomic DNA underwent amplification by bias-controlled multiplex PCR, followed by high-throughput sequencing. From the authors' description of their analysis: To quantify the absolute abundance of every unique TCRbeta CDR3 region, sequences were collapsed and filtered. T cell fraction was estimated by normalizing TCRbeta template counts to usable DNA, with usable DNA measured through amplification of reference genes found in all nucleated cells. Repertoire TCRs were annotated as SARS-CoV-2-specific when V gene, CDR3 amino acid sequence and J gene were exactly matched to a known reactive TCR set. MIRA supplied the reference SARS-CoV-2 TCR set, which was filtered for enrichment in COVID-19-positive ImmuneCODE repertoires so that public or cross-reactive TCRs were removed. Based on the MIRA antigens, annotated TCRs were further analysed at the level of specific ORF or position within ORF. Breadth was defined as annotated unique rearrangements over total unique productive rearrangements; depth was the summed frequency of those rearrangements. TCR breadth was compared between groups using two-sided Wilcoxon rank-sum tests. TCRdb holds this immuneACCESS table with in-frame rearrangements only. Some clones are missing; in checked studies, unresolved V genes explain under half, and the rest has no known cause. V and J calls and clone size are those listed in that table; D and trimming were worked out from the DNA. In all, the sample holds hundreds of thousands of clones, and 85% to 90% of those were seen once. Of the sample, about 5% falls within the top ten clones.

The germline V gene (reference sequence) specifies LNHDA as CDR1 and SQIVND as CDR2. The CDR3 measures 16 amino acids from cysteine to phenylalanine. The DNA shown is the 48-base CDR3, in frame from base 1. From V the trimming removes 4 bases and from J it removes 5 bases, while the gene matches leave 11 bases of the junction unaccounted for. The treatment or condition label on this specimen signifies: roughly 20 received Ad26.COV2.S at low or high dose, single or two shots; about 5 received placebo; per-sample allocation not given. For vaccine and placebo recipients, the sequenced repertoires came from samples collected on day 63 after the first injection. In Cohort 1b, some 25 adults aged 18-55 years were enrolled at a single site in Boston, USA, between 29 July and 7 August 2020. As a vaccine, Ad26.COV2.S was a replication-incompetent adenovirus type 26 vector that expressed a prefusion-stabilized SARS-CoV-2 spike protein derived from the original Wuhan strain.

What the authors observed across the whole study: Higher spike-specific TCR breadth was observed in Ad26.COV2.S recipients than in placebo recipients (P = 0.0014). It was noted by the authors that total T cell responses may have been underestimated by the TCR breadth and depth analyses. After vaccination, substantial breadth of spike-specific CD8+ and CD4+ T cell responses was reported. The study was not powered to compare responses between vaccine doses or regimens. Vaccine and placebo recipients had comparable non-spike TCR breadth, which fits with the vaccine containing only spike.

The rearranged segments are TRBV19 and TRBJ1-2; TRBD1 aligns with 9 central bases. Sequencing was performed on peripheral blood, taken in a trial of Ad26.COV2.S vaccine versus placebo. The origin of this receptor is a person aged 18-65 years who received the Ad26.COV2.S COVID-19 vaccine or a placebo. The CDR3 here reads CASSTNLDRGRYGYTF. The DNA is as follows: TGTGCCAGTAGTACGAACCTGGACAGGGGTCGGTATGGCTACACCTTC.